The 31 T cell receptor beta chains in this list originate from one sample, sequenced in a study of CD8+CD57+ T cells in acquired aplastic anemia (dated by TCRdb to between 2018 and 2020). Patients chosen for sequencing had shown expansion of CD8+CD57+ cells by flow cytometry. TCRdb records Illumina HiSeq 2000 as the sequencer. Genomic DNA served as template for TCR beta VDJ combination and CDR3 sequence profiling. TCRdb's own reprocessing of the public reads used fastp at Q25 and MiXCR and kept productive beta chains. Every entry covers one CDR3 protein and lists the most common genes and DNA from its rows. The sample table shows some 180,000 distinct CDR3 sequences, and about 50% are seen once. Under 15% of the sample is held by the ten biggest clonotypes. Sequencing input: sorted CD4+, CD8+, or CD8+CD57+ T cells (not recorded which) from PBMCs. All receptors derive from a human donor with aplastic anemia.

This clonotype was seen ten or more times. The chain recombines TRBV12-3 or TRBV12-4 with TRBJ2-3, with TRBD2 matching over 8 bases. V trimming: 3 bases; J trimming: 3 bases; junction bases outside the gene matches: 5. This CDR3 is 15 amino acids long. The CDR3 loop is CASSLQLAGTDTQYF. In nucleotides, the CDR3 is TGTGCCAGCAGTTTGCAGTTAGCGGGAACAGATACGCAGTATTTT.

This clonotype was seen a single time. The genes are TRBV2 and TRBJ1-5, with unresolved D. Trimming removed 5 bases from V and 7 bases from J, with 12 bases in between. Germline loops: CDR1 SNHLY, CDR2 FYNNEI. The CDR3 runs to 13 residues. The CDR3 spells CASSQQVDQPQHF. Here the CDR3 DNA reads TGTGCCAGCAGTCAGCAGGTTGACCAGCCCCAGCATTTT.

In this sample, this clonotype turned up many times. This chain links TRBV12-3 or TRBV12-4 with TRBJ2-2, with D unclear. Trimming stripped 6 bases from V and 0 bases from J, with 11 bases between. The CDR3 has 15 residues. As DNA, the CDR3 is TGTGCCAGCAGGTGGGCCTCCGCGAACACCGGGGAGCTGTTTTTT. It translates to CASRWASANTGELFF.

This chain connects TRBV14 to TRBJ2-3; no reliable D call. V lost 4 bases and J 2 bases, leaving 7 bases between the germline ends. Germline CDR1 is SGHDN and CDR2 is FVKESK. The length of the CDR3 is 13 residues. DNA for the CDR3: TGTGCCAGCAGCCCGTGGAACACAGATACGCAGTATTTT. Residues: CASSPWNTDTQYF.

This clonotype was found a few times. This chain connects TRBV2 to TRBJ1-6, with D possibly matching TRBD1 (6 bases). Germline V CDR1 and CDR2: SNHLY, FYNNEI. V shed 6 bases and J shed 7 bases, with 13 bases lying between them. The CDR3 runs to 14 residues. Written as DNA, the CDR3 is TGTGCCAGCAGACAGGACAGCCAAAATTCACCCCTCCACTTT. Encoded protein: CASRQDSQNSPLHF.

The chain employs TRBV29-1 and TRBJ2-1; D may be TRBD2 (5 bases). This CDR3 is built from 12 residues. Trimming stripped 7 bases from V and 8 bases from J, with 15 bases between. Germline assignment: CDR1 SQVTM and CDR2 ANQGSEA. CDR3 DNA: TGCAGCGGGGCGGGTGTCGGGTATGAGCAGTTCTTC. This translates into CSGAGVGYEQFF.

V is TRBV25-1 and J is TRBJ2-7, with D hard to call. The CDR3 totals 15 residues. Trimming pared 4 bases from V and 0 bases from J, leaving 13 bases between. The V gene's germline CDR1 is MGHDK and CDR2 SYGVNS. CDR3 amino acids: CASSGSGSTSYEQYF. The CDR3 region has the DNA TGTGCCAGCAGTGGATCCGGGTCTACCTCCTACGAGCAGTACTTC.

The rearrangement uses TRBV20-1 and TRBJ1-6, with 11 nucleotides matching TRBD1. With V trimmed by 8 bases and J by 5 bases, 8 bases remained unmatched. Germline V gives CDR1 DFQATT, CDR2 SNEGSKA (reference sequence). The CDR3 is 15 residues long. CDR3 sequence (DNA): TGCAGTCCGGACAGGGGGCGAATGAATAATTCACCCCTCCACTTT. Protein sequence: CSPDRGRMNNSPLHF.

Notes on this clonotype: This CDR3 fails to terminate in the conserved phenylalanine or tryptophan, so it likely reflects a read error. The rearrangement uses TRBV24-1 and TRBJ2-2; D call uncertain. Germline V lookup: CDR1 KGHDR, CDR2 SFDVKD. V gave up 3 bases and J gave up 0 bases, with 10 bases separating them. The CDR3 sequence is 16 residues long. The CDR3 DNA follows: TGTGCCACCAGTGATGTTAACAGAGCGAACACCGGGGAGCTGTTTTCT. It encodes CATSDVNRANTGELFS.

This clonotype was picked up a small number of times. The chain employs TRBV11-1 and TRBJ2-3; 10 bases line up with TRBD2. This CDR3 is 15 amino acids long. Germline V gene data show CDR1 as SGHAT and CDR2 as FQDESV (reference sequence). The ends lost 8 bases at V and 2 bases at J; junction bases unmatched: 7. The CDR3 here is CASRQTSGVTDTQYF. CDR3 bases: TGTGCCAGCCGCCAAACTAGCGGGGTCACAGATACGCAGTATTTT.

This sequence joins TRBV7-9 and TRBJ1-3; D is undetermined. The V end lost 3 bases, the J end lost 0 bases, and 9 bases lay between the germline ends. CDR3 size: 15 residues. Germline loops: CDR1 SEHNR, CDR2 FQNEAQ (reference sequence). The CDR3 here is CASSFGRNSGNTIYF. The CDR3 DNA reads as TGTGCCAGCAGCTTCGGACGGAACTCTGGAAACACCATATATTTT.

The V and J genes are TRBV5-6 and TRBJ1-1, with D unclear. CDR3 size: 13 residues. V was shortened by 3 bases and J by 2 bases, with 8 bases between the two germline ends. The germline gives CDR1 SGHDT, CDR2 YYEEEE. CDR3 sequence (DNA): TGTGCCAGCAGCTCCGCTGGAAACACTGAAGCTTTCTTT. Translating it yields CASSSAGNTEAFF.

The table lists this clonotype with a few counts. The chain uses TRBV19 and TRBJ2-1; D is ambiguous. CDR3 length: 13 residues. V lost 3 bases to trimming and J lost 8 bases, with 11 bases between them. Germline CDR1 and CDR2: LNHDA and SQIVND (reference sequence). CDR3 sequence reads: CASSISRRDEQFF. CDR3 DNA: TGTGCCAGTAGTATCTCTCGGCGAGATGAGCAGTTCTTC.

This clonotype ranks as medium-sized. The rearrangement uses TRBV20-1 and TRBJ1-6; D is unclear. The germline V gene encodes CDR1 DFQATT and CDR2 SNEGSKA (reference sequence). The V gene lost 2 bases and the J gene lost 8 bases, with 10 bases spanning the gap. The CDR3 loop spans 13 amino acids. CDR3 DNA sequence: TGCAGTGCTAGATCCGGGAGGGATTCACCCCTCCACTTT. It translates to CSARSGRDSPLHF.

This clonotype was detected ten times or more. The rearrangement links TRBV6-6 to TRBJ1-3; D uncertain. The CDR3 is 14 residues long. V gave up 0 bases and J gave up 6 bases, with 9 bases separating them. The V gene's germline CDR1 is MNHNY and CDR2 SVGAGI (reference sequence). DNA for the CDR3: TGTGCCAGCAGTTACTCAGCCCGAGAAAACACCATATATTTT. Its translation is CASSYSARENTIYF.

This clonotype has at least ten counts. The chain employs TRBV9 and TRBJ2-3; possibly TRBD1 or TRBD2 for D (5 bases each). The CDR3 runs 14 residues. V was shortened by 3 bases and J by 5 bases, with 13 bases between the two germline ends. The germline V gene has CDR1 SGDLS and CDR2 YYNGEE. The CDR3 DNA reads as TGTGCCAGCAGCGAGGCCGGGGCCAGAGATACGCAGTATTTT. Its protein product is CASSEAGARDTQYF.

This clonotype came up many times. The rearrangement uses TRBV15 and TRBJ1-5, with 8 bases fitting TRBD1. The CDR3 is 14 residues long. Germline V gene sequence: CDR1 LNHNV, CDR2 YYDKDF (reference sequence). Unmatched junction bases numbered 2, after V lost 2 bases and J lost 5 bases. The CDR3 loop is CATSRTGGHQPQHF. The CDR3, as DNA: TGTGCCACCAGCAGAACAGGGGGGCATCAGCCCCAGCATTTT.

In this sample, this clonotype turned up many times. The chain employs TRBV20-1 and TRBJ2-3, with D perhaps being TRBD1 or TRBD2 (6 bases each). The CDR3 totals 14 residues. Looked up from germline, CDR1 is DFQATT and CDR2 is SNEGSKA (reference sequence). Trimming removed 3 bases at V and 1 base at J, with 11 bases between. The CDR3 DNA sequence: TGCAGTGCTAGTAAGAGGGGGGGCACAGATACGCAGTATTTT. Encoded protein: CSASKRGGTDTQYF.

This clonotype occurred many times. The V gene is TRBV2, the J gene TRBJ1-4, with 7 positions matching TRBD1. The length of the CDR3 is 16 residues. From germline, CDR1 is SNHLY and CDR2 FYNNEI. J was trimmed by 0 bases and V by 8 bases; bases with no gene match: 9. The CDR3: CASYYRGSTTNEKLFF. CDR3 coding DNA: TGTGCCAGCTATTACAGGGGTAGCACAACTAATGAAAAACTGTTTTTT.

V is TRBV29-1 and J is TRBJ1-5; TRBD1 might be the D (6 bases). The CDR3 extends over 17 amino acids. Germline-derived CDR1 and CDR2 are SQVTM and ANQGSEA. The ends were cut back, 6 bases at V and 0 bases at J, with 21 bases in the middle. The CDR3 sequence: CSVTAGGLPGSNQPQHF. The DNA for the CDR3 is TGCAGCGTCACGGCCGGGGGGCTACCGGGTAGCAATCAGCCCCAGCATTTT.

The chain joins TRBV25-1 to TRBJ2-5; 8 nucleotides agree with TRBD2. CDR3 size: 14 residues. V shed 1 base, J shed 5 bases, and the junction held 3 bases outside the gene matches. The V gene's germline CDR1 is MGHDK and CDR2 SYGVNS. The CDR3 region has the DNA TGTGCCAGCAGTGAATCAGGCGGGAGGGAGACCCAGTACTTC. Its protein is CASSESGGRETQYF.

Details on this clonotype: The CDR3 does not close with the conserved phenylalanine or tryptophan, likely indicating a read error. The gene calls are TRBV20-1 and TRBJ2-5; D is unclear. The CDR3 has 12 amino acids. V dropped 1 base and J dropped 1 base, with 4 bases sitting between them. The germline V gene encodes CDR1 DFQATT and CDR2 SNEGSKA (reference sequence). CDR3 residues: CSARGLQETQYL. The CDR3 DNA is TGCAGTGCTAGAGGTCTCCAAGAGACCCAGTACCTC.

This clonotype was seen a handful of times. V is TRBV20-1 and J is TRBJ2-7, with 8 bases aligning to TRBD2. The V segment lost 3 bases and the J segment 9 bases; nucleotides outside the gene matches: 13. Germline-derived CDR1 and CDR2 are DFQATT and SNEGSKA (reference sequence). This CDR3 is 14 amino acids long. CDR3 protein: CSASQAGAPSVQYF. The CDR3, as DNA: TGCAGTGCTAGTCAAGCGGGAGCCCCCAGCGTGCAGTACTTC.

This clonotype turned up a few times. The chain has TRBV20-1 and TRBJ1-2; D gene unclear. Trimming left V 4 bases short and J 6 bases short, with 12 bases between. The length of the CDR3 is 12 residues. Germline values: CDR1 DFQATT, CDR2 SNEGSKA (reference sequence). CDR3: CSAIRGLDGYTF. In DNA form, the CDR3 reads TGCAGTGCTATCCGTGGTTTAGATGGCTACACCTTC.

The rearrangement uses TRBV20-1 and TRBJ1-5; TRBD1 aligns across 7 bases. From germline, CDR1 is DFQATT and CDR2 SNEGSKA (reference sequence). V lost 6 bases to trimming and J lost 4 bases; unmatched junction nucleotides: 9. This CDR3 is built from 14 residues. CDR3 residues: CSARTTGSNQPQHF. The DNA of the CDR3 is TGCAGTGCCAGAACGACAGGGAGTAATCAGCCCCAGCATTTT.

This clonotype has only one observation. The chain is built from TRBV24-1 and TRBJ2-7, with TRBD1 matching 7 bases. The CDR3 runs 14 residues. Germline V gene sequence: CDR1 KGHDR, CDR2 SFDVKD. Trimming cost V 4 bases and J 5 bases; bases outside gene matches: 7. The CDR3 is CATSDNTGDNEQYF. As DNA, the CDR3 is TGTGCCACCAGTGACAACACAGGGGACAACGAGCAGTACTTC.

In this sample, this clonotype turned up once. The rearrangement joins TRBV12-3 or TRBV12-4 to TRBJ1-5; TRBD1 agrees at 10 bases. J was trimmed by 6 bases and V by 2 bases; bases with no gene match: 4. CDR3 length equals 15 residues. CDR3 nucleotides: TGTGCCAGCAGTTTACAGACAGGGGGCATTCAGCCCCAGCATTTT. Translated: CASSLQTGGIQPQHF.

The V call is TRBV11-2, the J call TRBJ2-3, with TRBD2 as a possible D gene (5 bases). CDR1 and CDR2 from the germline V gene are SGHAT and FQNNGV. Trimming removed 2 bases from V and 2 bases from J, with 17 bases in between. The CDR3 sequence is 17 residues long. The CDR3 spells CASSLRAGEAATDTQYF. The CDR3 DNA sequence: TGTGCCAGCAGCTTAAGGGCGGGCGAGGCCGCCACAGATACGCAGTATTTT.

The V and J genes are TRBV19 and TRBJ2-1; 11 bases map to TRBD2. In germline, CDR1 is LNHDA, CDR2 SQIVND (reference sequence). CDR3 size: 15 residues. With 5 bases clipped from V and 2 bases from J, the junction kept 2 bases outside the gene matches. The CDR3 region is CASSVAGGPYNEQFF. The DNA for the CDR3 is TGTGCCAGTAGTGTAGCGGGAGGGCCCTACAATGAGCAGTTCTTC. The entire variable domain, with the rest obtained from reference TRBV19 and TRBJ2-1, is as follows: DGGITQSPKYLFRKEGQNVTLSCEQNLNHDAMYWYRQDPGQGLRLIYYSQIVNDFQKGDIAEGYSVSREKKESFPLTVTSAQKNPTAFYLCASSVAGGPYNEQFFGPGTRLTVL.

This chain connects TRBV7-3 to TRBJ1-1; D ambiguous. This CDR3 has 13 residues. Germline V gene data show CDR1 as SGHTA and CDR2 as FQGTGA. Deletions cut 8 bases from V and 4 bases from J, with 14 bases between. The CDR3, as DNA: TGTGCCAGCCGCGGAGGGAGCGGCACTGAAGCTTTCTTT. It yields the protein CASRGGSGTEAFF.

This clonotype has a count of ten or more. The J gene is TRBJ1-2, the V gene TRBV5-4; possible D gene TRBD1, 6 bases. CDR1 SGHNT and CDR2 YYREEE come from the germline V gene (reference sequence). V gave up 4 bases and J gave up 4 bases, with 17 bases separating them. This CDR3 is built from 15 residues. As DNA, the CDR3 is TGTGCCAGCAGCCGACAGGATTACGACCCCTATGGCTACACCTTC. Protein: CASSRQDYDPYGYTF.